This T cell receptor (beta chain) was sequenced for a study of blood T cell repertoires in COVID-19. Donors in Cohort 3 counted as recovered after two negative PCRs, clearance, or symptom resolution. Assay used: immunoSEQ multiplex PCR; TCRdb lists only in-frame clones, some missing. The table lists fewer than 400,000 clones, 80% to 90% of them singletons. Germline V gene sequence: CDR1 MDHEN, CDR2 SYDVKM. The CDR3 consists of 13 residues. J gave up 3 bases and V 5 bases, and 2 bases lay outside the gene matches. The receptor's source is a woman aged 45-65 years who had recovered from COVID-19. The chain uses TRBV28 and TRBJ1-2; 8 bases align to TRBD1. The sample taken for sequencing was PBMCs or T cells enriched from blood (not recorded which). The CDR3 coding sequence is TGTGCCAGCAGTGAGGACAGGGACTATGGCTACACCTTC. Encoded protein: CASSEDRDYGYTF.